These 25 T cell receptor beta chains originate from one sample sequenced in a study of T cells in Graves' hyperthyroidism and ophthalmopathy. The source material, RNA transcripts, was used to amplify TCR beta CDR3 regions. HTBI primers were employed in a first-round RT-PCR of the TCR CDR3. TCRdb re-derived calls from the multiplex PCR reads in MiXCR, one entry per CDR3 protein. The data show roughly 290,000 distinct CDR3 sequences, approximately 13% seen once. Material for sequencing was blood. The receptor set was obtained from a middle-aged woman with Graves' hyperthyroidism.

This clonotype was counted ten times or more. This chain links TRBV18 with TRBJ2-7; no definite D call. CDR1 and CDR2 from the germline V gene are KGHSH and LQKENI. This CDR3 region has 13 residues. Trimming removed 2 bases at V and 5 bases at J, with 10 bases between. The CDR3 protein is CASSPGISDEQYF. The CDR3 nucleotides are TGTGCCAGCTCACCAGGGATCTCTGACGAGCAGTACTTC.

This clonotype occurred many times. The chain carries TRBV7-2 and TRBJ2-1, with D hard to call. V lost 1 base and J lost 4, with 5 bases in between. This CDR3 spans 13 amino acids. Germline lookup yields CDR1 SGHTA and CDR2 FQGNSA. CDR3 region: CASSLEYYNEQFF. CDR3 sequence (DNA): TGTGCCAGCAGCTTAGAGTATTACAATGAGCAGTTCTTC.

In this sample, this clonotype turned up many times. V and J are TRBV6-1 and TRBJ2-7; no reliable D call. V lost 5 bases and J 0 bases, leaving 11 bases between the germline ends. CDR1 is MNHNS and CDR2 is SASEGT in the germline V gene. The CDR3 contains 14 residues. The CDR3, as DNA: TGTGCCAGCAGTATTTTTGGCCCCTCCTACGAGCAGTACTTC. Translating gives CASSIFGPSYEQYF.

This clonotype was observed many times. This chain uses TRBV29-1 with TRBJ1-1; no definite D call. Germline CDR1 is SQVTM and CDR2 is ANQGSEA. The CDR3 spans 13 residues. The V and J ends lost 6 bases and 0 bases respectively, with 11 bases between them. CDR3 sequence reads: CSVTRTVNTEAFF. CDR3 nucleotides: TGCAGCGTGACTAGGACGGTGAACACTGAAGCTTTCTTT.

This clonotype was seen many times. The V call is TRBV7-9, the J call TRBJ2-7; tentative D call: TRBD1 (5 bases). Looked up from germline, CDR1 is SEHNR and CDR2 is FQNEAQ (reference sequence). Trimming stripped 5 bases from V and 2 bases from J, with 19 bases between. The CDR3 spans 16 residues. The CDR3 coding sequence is TGTGCCAGCAGCCCGATAGCAGGGCAGGGAACCTACGAGCAGTACTTC. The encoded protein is CASSPIAGQGTYEQYF. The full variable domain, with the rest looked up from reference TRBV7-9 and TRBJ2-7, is DTGVSQNPRHKITKRGQNVTFRCDPISEHNRLYWYRQTLGQGPEFLTYFQNEAQLEKSRLLSDRFSAERPKGSFSTLEIQRTEQGDSAMYLCASSPIAGQGTYEQYFGPGTRLTVT.

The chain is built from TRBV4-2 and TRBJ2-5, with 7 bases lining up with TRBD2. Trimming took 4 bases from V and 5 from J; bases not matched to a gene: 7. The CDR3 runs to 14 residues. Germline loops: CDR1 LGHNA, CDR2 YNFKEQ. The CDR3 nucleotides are TGTGCCAGCAGCCCAGAGGGAGGGAGGGAGACCCAGTACTTC. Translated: CASSPEGGRETQYF.

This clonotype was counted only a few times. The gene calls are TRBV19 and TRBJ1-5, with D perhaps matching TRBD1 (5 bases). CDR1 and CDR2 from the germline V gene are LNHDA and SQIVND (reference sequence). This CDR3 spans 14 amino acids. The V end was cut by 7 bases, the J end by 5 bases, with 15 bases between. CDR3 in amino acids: CASTPGAGYQPQHF. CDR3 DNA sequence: TGTGCCAGTACCCCTGGGGCAGGTTATCAGCCCCAGCATTTT.

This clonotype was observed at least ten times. CDR3 sequence: CASSLPSGSSEQYF. The DNA of the CDR3 is TGTGCCAGCAGTTTACCTAGCGGGAGTTCCGAGCAGTACTTC. The chain couples TRBV12-3 or TRBV12-4 to TRBJ2-7; the match to TRBD2 covers 10 bases. V gave up 2 bases and J gave up 6 bases; unmatched junction bases: 4. CDR3 length: 14 amino acids.

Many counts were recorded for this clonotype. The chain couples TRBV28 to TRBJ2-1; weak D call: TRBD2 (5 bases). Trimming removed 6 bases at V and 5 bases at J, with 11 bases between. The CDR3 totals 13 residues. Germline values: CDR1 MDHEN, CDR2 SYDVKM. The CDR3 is CASSLPGNNEQFF. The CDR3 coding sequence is TGTGCCAGCAGCCTCCCGGGAAACAATGAGCAGTTCTTC.

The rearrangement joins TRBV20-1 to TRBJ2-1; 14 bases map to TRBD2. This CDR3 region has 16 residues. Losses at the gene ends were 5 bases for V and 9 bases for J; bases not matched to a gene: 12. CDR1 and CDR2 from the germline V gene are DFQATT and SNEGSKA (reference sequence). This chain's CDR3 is CSAGTKTSGRAGEQFF. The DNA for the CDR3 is TGCAGTGCTGGGACGAAGACTAGCGGGAGGGCGGGTGAGCAGTTCTTC.

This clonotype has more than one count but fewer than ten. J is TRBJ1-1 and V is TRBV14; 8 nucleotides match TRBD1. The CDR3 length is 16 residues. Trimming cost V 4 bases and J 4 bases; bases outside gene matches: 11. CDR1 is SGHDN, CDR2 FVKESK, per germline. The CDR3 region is CASSLRTGKVSTEAFF. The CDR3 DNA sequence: TGTGCCAGCAGCCTAAGGACAGGGAAAGTATCCACTGAAGCTTTCTTT.

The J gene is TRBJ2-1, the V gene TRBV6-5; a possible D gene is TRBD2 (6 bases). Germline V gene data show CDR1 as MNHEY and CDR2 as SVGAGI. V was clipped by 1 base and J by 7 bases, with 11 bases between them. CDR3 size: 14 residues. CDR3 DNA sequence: TGTGCCAGCAGTTACTTCCCAGGGACTAATGAGCAGTTCTTC. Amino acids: CASSYFPGTNEQFF.

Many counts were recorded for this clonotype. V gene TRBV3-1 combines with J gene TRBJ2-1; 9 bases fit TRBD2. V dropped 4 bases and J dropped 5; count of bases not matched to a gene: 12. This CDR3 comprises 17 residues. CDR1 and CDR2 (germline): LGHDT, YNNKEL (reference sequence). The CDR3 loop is CASSLFGGGREDNEQFF. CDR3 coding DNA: TGTGCCAGCAGCCTTTTCGGGGGCGGGAGGGAAGACAATGAGCAGTTCTTC.

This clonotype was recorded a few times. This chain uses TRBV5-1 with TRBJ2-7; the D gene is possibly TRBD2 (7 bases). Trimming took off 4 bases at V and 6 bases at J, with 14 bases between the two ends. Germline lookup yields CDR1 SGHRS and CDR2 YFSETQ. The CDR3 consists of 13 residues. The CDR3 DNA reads TGCGCCAGCAGCGCACAGGGAGGGAGCGAGCAGTACTTC. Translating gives CASSAQGGSEQYF.

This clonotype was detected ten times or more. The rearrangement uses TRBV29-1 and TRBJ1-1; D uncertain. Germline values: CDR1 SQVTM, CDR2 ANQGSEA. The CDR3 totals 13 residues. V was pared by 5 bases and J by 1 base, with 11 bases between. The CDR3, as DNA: TGCAGCGTTTTACAAGTTCCGAACACTGAAGCTTTCTTT. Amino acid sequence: CSVLQVPNTEAFF.

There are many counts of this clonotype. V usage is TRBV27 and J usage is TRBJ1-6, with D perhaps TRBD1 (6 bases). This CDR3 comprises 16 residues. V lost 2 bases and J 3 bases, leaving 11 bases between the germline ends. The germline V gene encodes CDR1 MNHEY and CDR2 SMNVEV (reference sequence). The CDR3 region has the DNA TGTGCCAGCAGTTTAACAGGGTATAACTATAATTCACCCCTCCACTTT. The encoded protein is CASSLTGYNYNSPLHF.

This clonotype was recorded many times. The CDR3 is CASSALTMNTEAFF. CDR3 DNA: TGCGCCAGCAGCGCGCTCACCATGAACACTGAAGCTTTCTTT. The chain links TRBV5-1 to TRBJ1-1, with D unclear. The germline V gene encodes CDR1 SGHRS and CDR2 YFSETQ. CDR3 length equals 14 residues. V shed 4 bases and J shed 0 bases, with 10 bases lying between them.

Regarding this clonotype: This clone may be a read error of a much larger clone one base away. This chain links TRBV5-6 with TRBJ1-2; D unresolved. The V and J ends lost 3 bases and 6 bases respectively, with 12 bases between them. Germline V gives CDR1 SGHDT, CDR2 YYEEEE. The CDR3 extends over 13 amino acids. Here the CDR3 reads CASSYGSANGYTF. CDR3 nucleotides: TGTGCCAGCAGCTACGGGAGCGCGAATGGCTACACCTTC.

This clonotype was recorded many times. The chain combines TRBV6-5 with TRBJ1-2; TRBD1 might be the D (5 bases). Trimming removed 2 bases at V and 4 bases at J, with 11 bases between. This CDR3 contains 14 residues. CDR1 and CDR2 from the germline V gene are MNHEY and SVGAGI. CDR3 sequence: CASSYGGGGYGYTF. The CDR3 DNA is TGTGCCAGCAGTTACGGGGGAGGTGGCTATGGCTACACCTTC.

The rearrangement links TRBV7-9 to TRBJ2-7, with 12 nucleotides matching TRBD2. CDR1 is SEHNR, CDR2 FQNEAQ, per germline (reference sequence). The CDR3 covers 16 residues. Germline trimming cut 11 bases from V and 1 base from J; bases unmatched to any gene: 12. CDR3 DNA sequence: TGTGCCTGTAGCCCACGACTAGCGGGGGATTCCTACGAGCAGTACTTC. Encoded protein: CACSPRLAGDSYEQYF.

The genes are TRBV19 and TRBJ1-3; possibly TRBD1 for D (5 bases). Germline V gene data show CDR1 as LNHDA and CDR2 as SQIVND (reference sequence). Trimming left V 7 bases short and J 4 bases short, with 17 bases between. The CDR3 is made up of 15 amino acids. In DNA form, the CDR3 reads TGTGCCAGTATGGAACAGGCGGGCGCCGGAAACACCATATATTTT. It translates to CASMEQAGAGNTIYF.

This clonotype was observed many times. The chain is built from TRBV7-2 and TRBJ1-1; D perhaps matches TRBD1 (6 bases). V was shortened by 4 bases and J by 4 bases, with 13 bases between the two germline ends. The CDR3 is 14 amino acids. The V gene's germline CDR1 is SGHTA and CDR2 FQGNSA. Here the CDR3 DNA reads TGTGCCAGCAGCTCTTCAGGGGCGGGCACTGAAGCTTTCTTT. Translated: CASSSSGAGTEAFF.

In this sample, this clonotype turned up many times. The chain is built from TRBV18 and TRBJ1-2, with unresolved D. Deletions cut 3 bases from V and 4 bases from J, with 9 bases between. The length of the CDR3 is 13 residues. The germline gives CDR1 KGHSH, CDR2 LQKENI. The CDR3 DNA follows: TGTGCCAGCTCACCTGGCCCTAGCTATGGCTACACCTTC. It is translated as CASSPGPSYGYTF.

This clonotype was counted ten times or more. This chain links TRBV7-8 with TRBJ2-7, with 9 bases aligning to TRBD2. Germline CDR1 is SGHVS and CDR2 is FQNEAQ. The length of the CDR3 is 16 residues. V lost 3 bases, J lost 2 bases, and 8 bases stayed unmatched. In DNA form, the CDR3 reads TGTGCCAGCAGCTTGGTTCTAGCGGGGCACCCCTACGAGCAGTACTTC. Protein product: CASSLVLAGHPYEQYF.

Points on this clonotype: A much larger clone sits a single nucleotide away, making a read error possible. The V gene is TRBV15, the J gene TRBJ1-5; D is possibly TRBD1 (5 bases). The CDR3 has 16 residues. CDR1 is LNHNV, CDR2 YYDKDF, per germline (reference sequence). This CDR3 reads CAASRERGYSNQPQHF. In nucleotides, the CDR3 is TGTGCCGCCAGCAGAGAGAGGGGATATAGCAATCAGCCCCAGCATTTT.